The next 17 T cell receptor beta chains were all read from a single sample in a study of blood T cell repertoires in COVID-19. Assay used: immunoSEQ multiplex PCR; TCRdb lists only in-frame clones, some missing. The sample lists around 25,000 clones, approximately 88% occurring once. Sample: peripheral blood. Source of these receptors: a human donor with active COVID-19. The donor label of this sample is uncertain.

This clone was seen a single time. V and J are TRBV20-1 and TRBJ2-1; D gene ambiguous. This CDR3 spans 11 amino acids. In germline, CDR1 is DFQATT, CDR2 SNEGSKA (reference sequence). The V gene lost 2 bases and the J gene lost 7 bases, with 6 bases spanning the gap. CDR3: CSARRVNEQFF. The CDR3 DNA sequence: TGCAGTGCTAGACGGGTGAATGAGCAGTTCTTC.

A single count supports this clone. The genes are TRBV28 and TRBJ2-1; perhaps TRBD1 as D (6 bases). This CDR3 has 15 amino acids. Looked up from germline, CDR1 is MDHEN and CDR2 is SYDVKM. V gave up 5 bases and J gave up 7 bases, with 18 bases separating them. CDR3 bases: TGTGCCAGCAGTGATGGGGACAAAGCCAGTAATGAGCAGTTCTTC. Translation: CASSDGDKASNEQFF.

This clone has just one count. V is TRBV5-6 and J is TRBJ1-1; the D is unclear. The CDR3 sequence is 12 residues long. Trimming stripped 2 bases from V and 5 bases from J, with 7 bases between. Germline values: CDR1 SGHDT, CDR2 YYEEEE. The chain's CDR3 is CASSFGETEAFF. The CDR3, as DNA: TGTGCCAGCAGCTTCGGAGAGACTGAAGCTTTCTTT.

The CDR3 region is CASSFGTGGAGIDGYTF. Written as DNA, the CDR3 is TGTGCCAGCAGCTTCGGGACAGGGGGCGCCGGGATCGATGGCTACACCTTC. The chain carries TRBV7-9 and TRBJ1-2, with 12 bases lining up with TRBD1. The V segment lost 3 bases and the J segment 6 bases; nucleotides outside the gene matches: 11. The CDR3 totals 17 residues. CDR1 and CDR2 from the germline V gene are SEHNR and FQNEAQ (reference sequence). Variable domain in full (rest from reference TRBV7-9 and TRBJ1-2): DTGVSQNPRHKITKRGQNVTFRCDPISEHNRLYWYRQTLGQGPEFLTYFQNEAQLEKSRLLSDRFSAERPKGSFSTLEIQRTEQGDSAMYLCASSFGTGGAGIDGYTFGSGTRLTVV.

The chain has TRBV6-4 and TRBJ2-1; 12 bases fit TRBD2. Germline loops: CDR1 MRHNA, CDR2 SNTAGT. The junction had 0 bases not matched to a gene; V was cut back by 0 bases and J by 6 bases. CDR3 size: 15 residues. As DNA, the CDR3 is TGTGCCAGCAGTGACTCGACTAGCGGGAGCAATGAGCAGTTCTTC. The encoded protein is CASSDSTSGSNEQFF.

The CDR3 loop is CASSRQPSYNEQFF. The DNA of the CDR3 is TGTGCCAGCAGTCGACAGCCTTCCTACAATGAGCAGTTCTTC. V usage is TRBV6-2 or TRBV6-3 and J usage is TRBJ2-1, with TRBD1 as a possible D gene (5 bases). CDR3 length: 14 residues. Germline loops: CDR1 MNHEY, CDR2 SVGEGT. V lost 5 bases and J lost 1, with 9 bases in between.

The V gene is TRBV4-2, the J gene TRBJ2-3; 11 bases align to TRBD2. Germline CDR1 is LGHNA and CDR2 is YNFKEQ. The CDR3 is 15 amino acids. The V gene end was trimmed by 1 base and the J gene end by 3 bases; junction bases not matched to a gene: 0. The CDR3 bases are TGTGCCAGCAGCCAAGGACTAGCGGGGACAGATACGCAGTATTTT. Its translation: CASSQGLAGTDTQYF.

Only a few counts were recorded for this clone. In DNA form, the CDR3 reads TGTGCCAGCAGTGAATGGGTGGAGTTCGGAGATACGCAGTATTTT. It encodes CASSEWVEFGDTQYF. The chain has TRBV25-1 and TRBJ2-3; D remains ambiguous. The CDR3 is 15 amino acids. Germline assignment: CDR1 MGHDK and CDR2 SYGVNS. V was pared by 1 base and J by 5 bases, with 13 bases between.

V and J are TRBV7-9 and TRBJ2-6, with a tentative D call TRBD2 (5 bases). This CDR3 region has 16 residues. Germline CDR1 SEHNR, CDR2 FQNEAQ (reference sequence). V gave up 1 base and J gave up 2 bases, with 9 bases separating them. CDR3: CASSLGEGAGANVLTF. In DNA form, the CDR3 reads TGTGCCAGCAGCTTAGGTGAGGGAGCTGGGGCCAACGTCCTGACTTTC.

The chain combines TRBV30 with TRBJ2-3; the match to TRBD2 covers 7 bases. The length of the CDR3 is 15 residues. Germline values: CDR1 GTSNPN, CDR2 SVGIG (reference sequence). V shed 3 bases and J 5 bases; nucleotides not matched to a gene: 11. CDR3 sequence reads: CAWSGGGTTGDTQYF. The CDR3 DNA reads as TGTGCCTGGAGCGGTGGAGGGACTACGGGAGATACGCAGTATTTT.

The DNA of the CDR3 is TGTGCCAGCAGCCAAGATAGACAGGGTCTCTACGAGCAGTACTTC. Encoded protein: CASSQDRQGLYEQYF. The J gene is TRBJ2-7, the V gene TRBV3-1 (or the pseudogene TRBV3-2), with 7 bases that match TRBD1. This CDR3 is 15 amino acids long. V shed 0 bases, J shed 3 bases, and the junction held 5 bases outside the gene matches. The germline CDR1 and CDR2 sequences are LGHDT and YNNKEL (reference sequence).

This clone showed up just once. The chain combines TRBV5-4 with TRBJ2-7, with TRBD2 matching over 11 bases. Germline CDR1 reads SGHNT; CDR2 reads YYREEE (reference sequence). V shed 5 bases, J shed 4 bases, and the junction held 8 bases outside the gene matches. This CDR3 region has 15 residues. CDR3 sequence: CASSLSTSGIYEQYF. DNA for the CDR3: TGTGCCAGCAGTTTGTCGACTAGCGGGATTTACGAGCAGTACTTC.

The J gene is TRBJ2-7, the V gene TRBV28, with D unclear. The CDR3 consists of 14 residues. CDR1 and CDR2 (germline): MDHEN, SYDVKM. The V gene lost 2 bases and the J gene lost 5 bases, with 13 bases spanning the gap. CDR3 amino acids: CASSLGRRLDEQYF. DNA for the CDR3: TGTGCCAGCAGTTTAGGTCGACGACTGGACGAGCAGTACTTC.

The chain uses TRBV28 and TRBJ2-5; no reliable D call. The V and J ends lost 0 bases and 2 bases respectively, with 7 bases between them. CDR1 is MDHEN and CDR2 is SYDVKM in the germline V gene. The CDR3 extends over 14 amino acids. DNA for the CDR3: TGTGCCAGCAGTTTATGGGGCGAACAAGAGACCCAGTACTTC. It codes for CASSLWGEQETQYF.

V usage is TRBV30 and J usage is TRBJ2-6; D not certain. With 6 bases removed from V and 1 base from J, the gap between germline ends came to 7 bases. Germline V gene data show CDR1 as GTSNPN and CDR2 as SVGIG (reference sequence). The CDR3 length is 13 residues. CDR3 bases: TGTGCCTGCCAGACTTCTGGGGCCAACGTCCTGACTTTC. Protein: CACQTSGANVLTF.

V usage is TRBV5-1 and J usage is TRBJ2-1; TRBD2 agrees at 11 bases. The CDR3 loop spans 16 amino acids. CDR1 SGHRS and CDR2 YFSETQ come from the germline V gene. The V segment lost 4 bases and the J segment 7 bases; nucleotides outside the gene matches: 10. The CDR3 nucleotides read TGCGCCAGCAGCCACCTAGATTCTAGCGGGAGGAATGAGCAGTTCTTC. Translated, it gives CASSHLDSSGRNEQFF. The whole variable domain, remainder taken from reference TRBV5-1 and TRBJ2-1, is KAGVTQTPRYLIKTRGQQVTLSCSPISGHRSVSWYQQTPGQGLQFLFEYFSETQRNKGNFPGRFSGRQFSNSRSEMNVSTLELGDSALYLCASSHLDSSGRNEQFFGPGTRLTVL.

This clone was detected only once. V is TRBV12-3 or TRBV12-4 and J is TRBJ1-2; D possibly corresponds to TRBD1 (6 bases). The CDR3 consists of 13 residues. V gave up 3 bases and J gave up 4 bases, with 9 bases separating them. CDR3 sequence (DNA): TGTGCCAGCAGTTTGAGGGGGTCCTATGGCTACACCTTC. Translated, it gives CASSLRGSYGYTF.